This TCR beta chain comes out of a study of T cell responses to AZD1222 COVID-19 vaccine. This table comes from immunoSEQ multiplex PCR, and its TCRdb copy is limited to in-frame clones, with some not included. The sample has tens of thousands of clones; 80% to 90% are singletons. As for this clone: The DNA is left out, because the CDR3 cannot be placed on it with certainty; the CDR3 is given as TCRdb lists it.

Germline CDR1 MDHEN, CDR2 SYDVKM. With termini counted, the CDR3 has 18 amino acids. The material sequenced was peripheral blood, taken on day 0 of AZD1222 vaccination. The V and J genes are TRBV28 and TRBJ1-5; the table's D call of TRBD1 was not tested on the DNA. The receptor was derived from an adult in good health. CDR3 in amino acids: CASSSSTGFSIARQPQHF.